The TCR beta chain described here comes from a study of blood T cell repertoires in COVID-19. Study-wide background: COVID-19 samples from acute and convalescent phases originated in the United States, Italy and Spain. Nucleic acid was either cDNA or gDNA, and it came from T cells, B-cell-depleted T cells, or PBMCs.

V dropped 2 bases and J dropped 1 base, with 13 bases sitting between them. This CDR3 is built from 15 residues. Per the germline V gene, CDR1 is GTSNPN and CDR2 is SVGIG (reference sequence). As originally analysed: From reference gene primer amplification, estimates of nucleated cell counts were derived. TCRdb's table, derived via immunoSEQ multiplex PCR, lists solely in-frame clones and lacks some. V and J calls and clone size are given by that table; D and trimming were obtained from the DNA. The data hold roughly 200,000 clones, with around 84% observed a single time. The receptor was derived from an elderly woman with COVID-19, enrolled during active disease. This chain connects TRBV30 to TRBJ2-3, with TRBD2 as a possible D gene (7 bases). Material for sequencing was peripheral blood. This CDR3 reads CAWSFRGAGTDTQYF. The CDR3 coding sequence is TGTGCCTGGAGTTTTCGGGGGGCAGGCACAGATACGCAGTATTTT. Supplemented by reference TRBV30 and TRBJ2-3, the full variable domain reads SQTIHQWPATLVQPVGSPLSLECTVEGTSNPNLYWYRQAAGRGLQLLFYSVGIGQISSEVPQNLSASRPQDRQFILSSKKLLLSDSGFYLCAWSFRGAGTDTQYFGPGTRLTVL.